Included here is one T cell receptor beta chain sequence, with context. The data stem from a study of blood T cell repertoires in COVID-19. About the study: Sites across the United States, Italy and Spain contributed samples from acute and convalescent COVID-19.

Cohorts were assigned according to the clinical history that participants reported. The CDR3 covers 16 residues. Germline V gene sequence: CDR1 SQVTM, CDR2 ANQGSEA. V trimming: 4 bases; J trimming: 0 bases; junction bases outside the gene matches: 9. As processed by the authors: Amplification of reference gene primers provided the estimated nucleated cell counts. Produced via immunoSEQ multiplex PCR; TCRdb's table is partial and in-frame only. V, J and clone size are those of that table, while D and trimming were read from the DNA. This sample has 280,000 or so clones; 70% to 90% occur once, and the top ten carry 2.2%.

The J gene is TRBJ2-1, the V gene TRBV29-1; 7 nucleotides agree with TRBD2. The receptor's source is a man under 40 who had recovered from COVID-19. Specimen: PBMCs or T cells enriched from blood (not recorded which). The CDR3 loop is CSVVTSSGSSYNEQFF. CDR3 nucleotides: TGCAGCGTTGTCACATCTAGCGGAAGCTCCTACAATGAGCAGTTCTTC.